Here is one TCR beta chain with its context. Its antigen is not identified. The method was immunoSEQ multiplex PCR; TCRdb's version includes in-frame clones alone and lacks a portion of them. The table has some 180,000 clones, 90% to 95% seen once. The germline V and J ends were trimmed by 1 base and 5 bases, with 14 bases remaining between them. This CDR3 comprises 15 residues. Germline lookup yields CDR1 SGHTA and CDR2 FQGNSA. These data originate in a study of T cell responses to AZD1222 COVID-19 vaccine. Second-dose schedules of about 4 or about 12 weeks were combined. Whole-study findings and limits: Females made up more of the donors, who were largely white British, and clonal diversity may have come out too low. Seropositive status at baseline applied to only 6 or 7 AZD1222 recipients. An increase in Spike-specific TCR breadth and depth was observed after two AZD1222 doses.

The V gene is TRBV7-2, the J gene TRBJ1-1; D gene uncertain. The receptor was isolated from an adult who received the AZD1222 COVID-19 vaccine. The material was peripheral blood, obtained 28 days after the second AZD1222 dose. The DNA of the CDR3 is TGTGCCAGCAGCTTAGAGAGGATCCGGGCGACTGAAGCTTTCTTT. It codes for CASSLERIRATEAFF.